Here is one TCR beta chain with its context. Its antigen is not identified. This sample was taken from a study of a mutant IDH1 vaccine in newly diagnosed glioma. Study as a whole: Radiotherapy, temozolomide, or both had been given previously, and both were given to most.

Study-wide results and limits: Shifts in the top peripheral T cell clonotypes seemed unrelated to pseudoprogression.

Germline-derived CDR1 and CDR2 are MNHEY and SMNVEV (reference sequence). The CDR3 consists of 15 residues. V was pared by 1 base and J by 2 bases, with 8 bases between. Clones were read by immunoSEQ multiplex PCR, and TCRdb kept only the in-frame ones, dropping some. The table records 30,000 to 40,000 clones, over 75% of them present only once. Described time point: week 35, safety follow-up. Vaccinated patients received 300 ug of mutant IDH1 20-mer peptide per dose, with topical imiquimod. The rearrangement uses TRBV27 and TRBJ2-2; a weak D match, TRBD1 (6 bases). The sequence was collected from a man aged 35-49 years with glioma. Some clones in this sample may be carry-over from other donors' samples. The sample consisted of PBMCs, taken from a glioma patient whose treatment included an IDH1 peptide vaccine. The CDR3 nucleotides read TGTGCCAGCAGTTTATACAGGGATAACACCGGGGAGCTGTTTTTT. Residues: CASSLYRDNTGELFF.